Listed below are T cell receptor beta chains from one sample, sequenced in a study of cytomegalovirus exposure and HLA in healthy donors. Produced via immunoSEQ multiplex PCR; TCRdb's table is partial and in-frame only. Among roughly 34,000 clones listed, roughly 64% were seen once. Sequenced input: PBMCs. These receptors all come from a man aged 40-49 years in good health and CMV-seropositive. CDR3s include the opening cysteine and the closing phenylalanine or tryptophan. The D gene is left open where the match is weak. The size field is filled for only some rows; it gives once, few, many or a size class.

j_call	d_call	clone_size	v_call	cdr3_aa	cdr3_nt
TRBJ2-1	TRBD2	few	TRBV2	CASDRSGRYNEQFF	TGTGCCAGCGATCGAAGCGGGAGGTACAATGAGCAGTTCTTC
TRBJ2-7	-	-	TRBV5-1	CASSLGTAVEQYF	TGCGCCAGCAGCTTGGGGACAGCGGTCGAGCAGTACTTC
TRBJ1-4	-	-	TRBV5-1	CASSLAVGAEKLFF	TGCGCCAGCAGCTTGGCGGTAGGGGCTGAAAAACTGTTTTTT
TRBJ2-1	TRBD1	-	TRBV6-5	CASSRTGTGVREQFF	TGTGCCAGCAGTAGAACCGGGACAGGGGTGAGGGAGCAGTTCTTC
TRBJ2-7	TRBD1	-	TRBV6-6	CASRLKIGQGFHEQYF	TGTGCCAGCAGGCTAAAAATCGGACAGGGGTTCCACGAGCAGTACTTC
TRBJ2-2	-	once	TRBV9	CASTALVTGELFF	TGTGCCAGCACTGCCCTAGTCACCGGGGAGCTGTTTTTT
TRBJ1-3	-	medium-sized	TRBV7-9	CASSLVGGFGRNTIYF	TGTGCCAGCAGCTTAGTTGGGGGCTTCGGAAGAAACACCATATATTTT
TRBJ2-7	-	-	TRBV5-1	CASSSGTRVYDVQYF	TGCGCCAGCAGCTCTGGGACAAGAGTGTACGATGTGCAGTACTTC
TRBJ1-1	TRBD1	-	TRBV29-1	CSARAGTGNPEAFF	TGCAGCGCGAGGGCGGGGACAGGGAACCCTGAAGCTTTCTTT
TRBJ2-3	TRBD2	-	TRBV9	CASSVVSGGYTDTQYF	TGTGCCAGCAGCGTAGTTAGCGGGGGGTACACAGATACGCAGTATTTT
TRBJ2-3	TRBD2	-	TRBV6-4	CASSDAGGGTDTQYF	TGTGCCAGCAGTGATGCGGGGGGAGGCACAGATACGCAGTATTTT
TRBJ1-2	TRBD1	-	TRBV2	CASSDGQGANYGYTF	TGTGCCAGCAGTGATGGCCAGGGGGCTAACTATGGCTACACCTTC
TRBJ1-6	TRBD1	-	TRBV4-1	CASSPLNIPGQNSPLHF	TGCGCCAGCAGCCCCCTGAATATACCGGGACAGAATTCACCCCTCCACTTT
TRBJ2-4	-	-	TRBV28	CASSFGLLGGQQKNIQYF	TGTGCCAGCAGTTTTGGCCTCCTCGGGGGACAGCAAAAAAACATTCAGTACTTC
TRBJ1-5	TRBD1	-	TRBV27	CASAPYGQGNQPQHF	TGTGCCTCAGCCCCCTATGGACAGGGGAATCAGCCCCAGCATTTT
TRBJ1-1	-	few	TRBV10-3	CAISEPNQVPTEAFF	TGTGCCATCAGTGAGCCCAACCAGGTCCCCACTGAAGCTTTCTTT
TRBJ1-2	-	-	TRBV7-9	CASSLGSVSIYGYTF	TGTGCCAGCAGCTTAGGATCTGTCAGTATTTATGGCTACACCTTC
TRBJ2-4	TRBD1	few	TRBV27	CASSLQGAPGIQYF	TGTGCCAGCAGTTTACAGGGGGCGCCGGGCATTCAGTACTTC
TRBJ1-6	-	-	TRBV19	CASSMDSLNSPLHF	TGTGCCAGTAGTATGGACAGTTTAAATTCACCCCTCCACTTT
TRBJ1-5	TRBD1	-	TRBV19	CASIARDSTYQPQHF	TGTGCCAGTATCGCCCGGGACAGTACTTATCAGCCCCAGCATTTT
TRBJ1-4	-	-	TRBV28	CASSFPLTTNEKLFF	TGTGCCAGCAGTTTTCCGTTAACAACTAATGAAAAACTGTTTTTT
TRBJ1-1	TRBD1	-	TRBV10-3	CAISSRTGAGTEAFF	TGTGCCATCAGTTCCCGGACAGGGGCGGGCACTGAAGCTTTCTTT
TRBJ2-7	TRBD1	-	TRBV6-5	CASSYSRAGGYEQYF	TGTGCCAGCAGTTACTCGAGGGCAGGGGGCTACGAGCAGTACTTC
TRBJ2-7	TRBD1	-	TRBV5-6	CASSPDRGLSYEQYF	TGTGCCAGCAGCCCTGACAGGGGGTTGTCCTACGAGCAGTACTTC
TRBJ2-5	TRBD1	-	TRBV7-9	CASRQDREGETQYF	TGTGCCAGCAGACAGGACAGGGAAGGGGAGACCCAGTACTTC
TRBJ2-5	-	-	TRBV5-6	CASSLDWAEETQYF	TGTGCCAGCAGCTTGGATTGGGCCGAAGAGACCCAGTACTTC
TRBJ1-2	-	-	TRBV6-5	CASRQGGAGYTF	TGTGCCAGCCGGCAGGGAGGCGCTGGCTACACCTTC
TRBJ2-1	TRBD1	-	TRBV5-6	CASSSWTGRSYNEQFF	TGTGCCAGCAGCTCGTGGACAGGTCGATCCTACAATGAGCAGTTCTTC
TRBJ2-3	-	-	TRBV5-1	CASSQQGYTDTQYF	TGCGCCAGCAGCCAACAGGGATACACAGATACGCAGTATTTT
TRBJ1-5	-	once	TRBV19	CASSIRGGGNQPQHF	TGTGCCAGTAGTATAAGGGGGGGCGGCAATCAGCCCCAGCATTTT
TRBJ1-6	TRBD1	-	TRBV27	CASKGQGAPPLHF	TGTGCCAGCAAGGGGCAGGGGGCCCCACCCCTCCACTTT
TRBJ2-5	TRBD2	-	TRBV7-3	CASSPTSGGAETQYF	TGTGCCAGCAGCCCAACTAGCGGGGGTGCCGAGACCCAGTACTTC
TRBJ1-1	-	-	TRBV12-5	CASGWGGNTEAFF	TGTGCTAGTGGTTGGGGAGGGAACACTGAAGCTTTCTTT
TRBJ2-7	TRBD2	-	TRBV5-1	CASSSRGTTSYEQYF	TGCGCCAGCAGCTCCCGTGGGACTACCTCCTACGAGCAGTACTTC
TRBJ2-1	TRBD1	few	TRBV29-1	CSVRVTGANEQFF	TGCAGCGTTAGGGTCACAGGGGCCAATGAGCAGTTCTTC
TRBJ2-7	TRBD1	few	TRBV19	CASSIVGTGSGYEQYF	TGTGCCAGTAGTATAGTCGGGACAGGGTCCGGGTACGAGCAGTACTTC
TRBJ2-5	TRBD2	-	TRBV5-6	CASSLGWASGGAETQYF	TGTGCCAGCAGCTTGGGATGGGCTAGCGGGGGGGCCGAGACCCAGTACTTC
TRBJ2-7	-	-	TRBV6-5	CASRSPGGEQYF	TGTGCCAGCAGGAGCCCCGGGGGCGAGCAGTACTTC
TRBJ2-1	-	-	TRBV5-1	CASSLALWELEQFF	TGCGCCAGCAGCTTGGCCCTCTGGGAGCTTGAGCAGTTCTTC
TRBJ2-1	TRBD2	-	TRBV15	CATSRTSGGNYNEQFF	TGTGCCACCAGCAGGACAAGCGGGGGAAACTACAATGAGCAGTTCTTC
TRBJ2-2	-	-	TRBV27	CASSFFKGPGPANTGELFF	TGTGCCAGCAGTTTCTTCAAGGGGCCAGGGCCTGCGAACACCGGGGAGCTGTTTTTT
TRBJ1-4	TRBD1	few	TRBV7-2	CASSLEQGREKLFF	TGTGCCAGCAGCTTAGAACAGGGGCGTGAAAAACTGTTTTTT
TRBJ2-5	-	-	TRBV7-2	CASSLMRQETQYF	TGTGCCAGCAGCTTGATGAGGCAAGAGACCCAGTACTTC
TRBJ2-7	TRBD2	few	TRBV25-1	CASSQAGGYEQYF	TGTGCCAGCAGTCAGGCGGGGGGGTACGAGCAGTACTTC
TRBJ2-3	TRBD1	-	TRBV4-1	CASSQVPGQGWDTQYF	TGCGCCAGCAGCCAAGTTCCCGGACAGGGATGGGATACGCAGTATTTT
TRBJ2-5	TRBD2	-	TRBV29-1	CSVENSGGAGRETQYF	TGCAGCGTTGAGAACAGCGGGGGGGCCGGAAGAGAGACCCAGTACTTC
TRBJ2-1	TRBD2	-	TRBV7-8	CASSPRGSGGYEQFF	TGTGCCAGCAGCCCACGAGGTAGCGGGGGTTACGAGCAGTTCTTC
TRBJ2-7	TRBD1	once	TRBV4-2	CASSQAGGPAYEQYF	TGTGCCAGCAGCCAAGCAGGGGGCCCAGCCTACGAGCAGTACTTC
TRBJ2-2	-	-	TRBV12-5	CASGLGRGGTGELFF	TGTGCTAGTGGTTTGGGGCGGGGCGGCACCGGGGAGCTGTTTTTT
TRBJ1-1	-	few	TRBV2	CASSVQGSTEAFF	TGTGCCAGCAGTGTTCAGGGAAGCACTGAAGCTTTCTTT
TRBJ1-1	-	once	TRBV19	CASSIIGENTEAFF	TGTGCCAGTAGTATAATTGGAGAGAACACTGAAGCTTTCTTT
TRBJ2-2	-	-	TRBV9	CASSVVGGEGGELFF	TGTGCCAGCAGCGTAGTCGGGGGAGAGGGTGGGGAGCTGTTTTTT
TRBJ2-3	-	once	TRBV7-6	CASSFIFGSRTDTQYF	TGTGCCAGCAGCTTTATCTTCGGGTCCCGCACAGATACGCAGTATTTT
TRBJ1-2	TRBD1	-	TRBV5-4	CASSLANRGKGGYTF	TGTGCCAGCAGCTTGGCAAACAGGGGTAAAGGAGGCTACACCTTC
TRBJ2-7	TRBD1	-	TRBV29-1	CSWGTGENEQYF	TGCAGTTGGGGGACAGGGGAAAACGAGCAGTACTTC
TRBJ1-5	-	once	TRBV2	CAAQGRGGQPQHF	TGTGCCGCCCAGGGGAGGGGTGGGCAGCCCCAGCATTTT
TRBJ2-3	TRBD1	-	TRBV6-5	CASSTGTGLDTQYF	TGTGCCAGCAGTACCGGGACAGGGTTAGATACGCAGTATTTT